The present TCR beta chain was sequenced within a study of blood T cell repertoires in COVID-19. The overall study: Acute and convalescent COVID-19 samples came from the United States, Italy and Spain. T cells, B-cell-depleted T cells, or PBMCs provided the cDNA or gDNA that served as material.

Trimming pared 3 bases from V and 9 bases from J, leaving 7 bases between. Germline CDR1 reads SGHDT; CDR2 reads YYEEEE. The CDR3 sequence is 11 residues long. Per the original methods: Amplification of reference gene primers provided the estimated nucleated cell counts. TCRdb's copy holds only in-frame clones and misses some; the assay was immunoSEQ multiplex PCR. V and J calls and clone size are as listed in that table; D and trimming were resolved from the DNA. The sample gives about 45,000 clones, roughly 90% of which show up once; around 12% is in the top ten. J is TRBJ1-3 and V is TRBV5-6; tentatively, D is TRBD1 (5 bases). What was sequenced was peripheral blood. This receptor was taken from a human donor in a cohort sampled during active COVID-19. The CDR3 protein is CASSSGSTIYF. The CDR3 nucleotides read TGTGCCAGCAGCTCAGGGTCCACCATATATTTT.